Listed below are T cell receptor beta chains from one sample, sequenced in a study of shared clonotypes between healthy human individuals. Repertoires were generated with immunoSEQ multiplex PCR, while TCRdb's copy carries only in-frame clones and drops some. The data hold some 2 million clones, with about 95% observed a single time. The sample comprised naive CD8+ T cells sorted from blood. These receptors all come from a man between 18 and 29 years old in good health. Each CDR3 is given with its conserved first and last residue. The D gene is left open where the match is weak. Only some rows state a clone size, as once, few, many or a class for expanded clones.

TRBV18	15	TRBD1	TRBJ2-7	NA	CASSPPGQGGYEQYF	TGTGCCAGCTCACCACCGGGACAGGGAGGCTACGAGCAGTACTTC
TRBV11-3	13	NA	TRBJ2-1	NA	CASSSRTSNEQFF	TGTGCCAGCAGCTCCCGGACCTCCAATGAGCAGTTCTTC
TRBV27	17	NA	TRBJ1-3	NA	CASSFARGHPSGNTIYF	TGTGCCAGCAGTTTTGCCCGCGGACACCCTTCTGGAAACACCATATATTTT
TRBV6-5	15	NA	TRBJ1-1	once	CASSYQGGMNTEAFF	TGTGCCAGCAGTTACCAAGGCGGGATGAACACTGAAGCTTTCTTT
TRBV2	14	NA	TRBJ2-7	few	CASSVQRGINEQYF	TGTGCCAGCAGTGTCCAGAGAGGGATCAACGAGCAGTACTTC
TRBV5-6	15	TRBD1	TRBJ2-7	NA	CASSLFRQGASEQYF	TGTGCCAGCAGCTTGTTTCGACAGGGGGCCTCCGAGCAGTACTTC
TRBV30	13	NA	TRBJ1-1	NA	CAWSGTPNTEAFF	TGTGCCTGGAGTGGTACACCGAACACTGAAGCTTTCTTT
TRBV7-9	15	NA	TRBJ2-3	NA	CASSSRLASTDTQYF	TGTGCCAGCAGCTCCCGGTTGGCTAGCACAGATACGCAGTATTTT
TRBV7-3	15	NA	TRBJ2-7	NA	CASSPNGGPLYEQYF	TGTGCCAGCAGCCCCAATGGGGGGCCGCTTTACGAGCAGTACTTC
TRBV27	16	TRBD2	TRBJ2-3	NA	CASTPLGGEGTDTQYF	TGTGCCAGCACCCCCTTGGGGGGGGAGGGCACAGATACGCAGTATTTT
TRBV2	15	NA	TRBJ1-2	few	CATRDRPSNFYGYTF	TGTGCCACTAGGGACCGGCCTAGCAATTTCTATGGCTACACCTTC
TRBV11-2	15	TRBD1	TRBJ2-5	NA	CASSPKYRGPETQYF	TGTGCCAGCAGCCCGAAATACAGGGGGCCGGAGACCCAGTACTTC
TRBV5-4	16	TRBD1	TRBJ2-6	NA	CASSKGQHSGANVLTF	TGTGCCAGCAGCAAGGGACAGCATTCTGGGGCCAACGTCCTGACTTTC
TRBV27	15	TRBD1	TRBJ1-3	once	CASSVGQGSGNTIYF	TGTGCCAGCAGTGTCGGACAGGGCTCTGGAAACACCATATATTTT
TRBV28	15	TRBD2	TRBJ2-1	NA	CASSRLAGSTNEQFF	TGTGCCAGCAGCCGACTAGCGGGGTCCACCAATGAGCAGTTCTTC
TRBV6-5	15	NA	TRBJ1-1	NA	CASSVWDPRRTEAFF	TGTGCCAGCAGTGTCTGGGACCCCCGTAGGACTGAAGCTTTCTTT
TRBV7-3	15	NA	TRBJ1-1	NA	CASSHLGGAWTEAFF	TGTGCCAGCAGCCACCTGGGGGGCGCGTGGACTGAAGCTTTCTTT
TRBV10-1	20	TRBD1	TRBJ1-2	NA	CASRGQVFITRRPGVYGYTF	TGCGCCAGCAGGGGACAGGTGTTCATTACTCGGCGGCCAGGTGTCTATGGCTACACCTTC
TRBV19	13	NA	TRBJ2-7	NA	CASSTGLLYEQYF	TGTGCCAGTAGCACGGGACTTTTATACGAGCAGTACTTC
TRBV27	16	TRBD2	TRBJ2-5	NA	CASSLVAGGSQETQYF	TGTGCCAGCAGTTTAGTGGCGGGAGGATCCCAAGAGACCCAGTACTTC
TRBV19	14	NA	TRBJ2-7	once	CASSIVPGTYEQYF	TGTGCCAGTAGTATAGTTCCGGGGACCTACGAGCAGTACTTC
TRBV5-4	12	NA	TRBJ2-2	NA	CASWPDTGELFF	TGTGCCAGCTGGCCCGACACCGGGGAGCTGTTTTTT
TRBV13	16	TRBD2	TRBJ2-5	NA	CASSLTLAGPKETQYF	TGTGCCAGCAGCTTAACCCTAGCGGGACCCAAAGAGACCCAGTACTTC
TRBV4-1	13	NA	TRBJ1-4	NA	CASSSIGGEKLFF	TGCGCCAGCAGCTCCATTGGAGGGGAAAAACTGTTTTTT
TRBV30	11	NA	TRBJ2-7	NA	CAWSVLGEQYF	TGTGCCTGGAGTGTACTCGGCGAGCAGTACTTC